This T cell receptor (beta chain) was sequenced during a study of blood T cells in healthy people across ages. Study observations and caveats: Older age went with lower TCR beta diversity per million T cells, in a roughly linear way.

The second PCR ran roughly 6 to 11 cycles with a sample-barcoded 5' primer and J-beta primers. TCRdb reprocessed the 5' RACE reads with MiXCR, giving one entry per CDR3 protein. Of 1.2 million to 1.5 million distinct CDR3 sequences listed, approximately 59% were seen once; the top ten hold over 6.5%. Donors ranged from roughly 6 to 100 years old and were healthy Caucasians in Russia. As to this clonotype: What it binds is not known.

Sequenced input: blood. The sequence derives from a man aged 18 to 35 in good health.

The CDR3 coding sequence is TGTGCCAGCGGGACTAGTTTTGTGTTAACGGAGAGGTTCTTC. Residues: CASGTSFVLTERFF. The chain links TRBV3-1 to TRBJ2-1; 8 bases are a match to TRBD2. CDR3 length equals 14 residues. Germline CDR1 reads LGHDT; CDR2 reads YNNKEL (reference sequence). Unmatched junction bases numbered 18, after V lost 8 bases and J lost 15 bases.